These 20 T cell receptor beta chains were sequenced from one sample in a study of blood T cells in healthy people across ages. Sample-barcoded 5' priming and a J-beta primer mix drove a second PCR of 7 to 11 cycles. From the 5' RACE reads, TCRdb called clonotypes with MiXCR, one entry per CDR3 protein. The table includes roughly 1.4 million distinct CDR3 sequences, approximately 59% detected once. Sequenced input: blood. The receptors come from a man between 18 and 35 years old in good health.

The chain is built from TRBV12-3 or TRBV12-4 and TRBJ2-7; D uncertain. Deletions cut 3 bases from V and 7 bases from J, with 10 bases between. This CDR3 is 12 amino acids long. For the CDR3, the DNA is TGTGCCAGCAGTTTTGGACGTAAAGAGCAGTACTTC. As protein: CASSFGRKEQYF.

V usage is TRBV6-6 and J usage is TRBJ2-7; the match to TRBD2 covers 9 bases. This CDR3 region has 14 residues. Germline-derived CDR1 and CDR2 are MNHNY and SVGAGI (reference sequence). Trimming at V came to 6 bases and at J to 3 bases, leaving 6 bases not matched to a gene. In DNA form, the CDR3 reads TGTGCCAGCAGACCCAGCGGGGGGATCTACGAGCAGTACTTC. Translation gives CASRPSGGIYEQYF.

The chain has TRBV21-1 and TRBJ1-4; the D segment call TRBD1 is taken from the table without a DNA check. TRBV21-1 is a pseudogene segment. The CDR3 is 14 residues long. The CDR3 sequence: CASSNGGRGEKLFF. CDR3 sequence (DNA): TGTGCCAGCAGCAATGGGGGCCGCGGTGAAAAACTGTTTTTT.

The chain has TRBV20-1 and TRBJ1-2; D is uncertain. The CDR3 contains 13 residues. CDR1 is DFQATT and CDR2 is SNEGSKA in the germline V gene (reference sequence). Trimming removed 4 bases from V and 1 base from J, with 10 bases in between. The CDR3 spells CSAISTVNYGYTF. The CDR3 DNA is TGCAGTGCTATCTCGACGGTTAACTATGGCTACACCTTC.

The V gene is TRBV29-1, the J gene TRBJ2-7; TRBD1 aligns across 7 bases. The germline gives CDR1 SQVTM, CDR2 ANQGSEA. The ends lost 7 bases at V and 7 bases at J; junction bases unmatched: 16. The length of the CDR3 is 14 residues. The CDR3 is CSAKIDTGVWEQYF. CDR3 in DNA: TGCAGCGCTAAGATAGACACAGGGGTTTGGGAGCAGTACTTC.

This clonotype was seen ten or more times. This chain connects TRBV28 to TRBJ1-5, with D possibly matching TRBD1 (5 bases). V was shortened by 7 bases and J by 1 base, with 14 bases between the two germline ends. CDR3 length equals 15 residues. From germline, CDR1 is MDHEN and CDR2 SYDVKM. The CDR3 DNA sequence: TGTGCCAGCAAGCCCAGGGTGGTAAGCAATCAGCCCCAGCATTTT. As protein: CASKPRVVSNQPQHF.

This chain links TRBV12-3 or TRBV12-4 with TRBJ2-6, with 16 positions matching TRBD2. J was trimmed by 3 bases and V by 7 bases; bases with no gene match: 9. This CDR3 comprises 19 residues. The CDR3 region has the DNA TGTGCCAGCACCCGAATGGGACTAGCGGGGGGGTATGGGGCCAACGTCCTGACTTTC. This translates into CASTRMGLAGGYGANVLTF.

This clonotype was detected ten times or more. V and J are TRBV6-1 and TRBJ2-2, with D uncertain. Germline V gene lookup returns CDR1 MNHNS and CDR2 SASEGT. The V end was cut by 4 bases, the J end by 4 bases, with 7 bases between. CDR3 length equals 13 residues. The DNA for the CDR3 is TGTGCCAGCAGTGTAGGTCTCACCGGGGAGCTGTTTTTT. It specifies CASSVGLTGELFF.

In nucleotides, the CDR3 is TGTGCCAGCAGCTCAGAGGTTGGGAGGTTGGGCGGCTACACCTTC. Its protein product is CASSSEVGRLGGYTF. This chain connects TRBV7-2 to TRBJ1-2; no clear D. This CDR3 has 15 amino acids. V lost 4 bases, J lost 8 bases, and 20 bases lay in between. In germline, CDR1 is SGHTA, CDR2 FQGNSA.

This clonotype was found a few times. The rearrangement joins TRBV29-1 to TRBJ2-3, with 11 nucleotides matching TRBD2. CDR3 length equals 15 residues. J gave up 5 bases and V 5 bases, and 9 bases lay outside the gene matches. Germline V CDR1 and CDR2: SQVTM, ANQGSEA. CDR3 nucleotides: TGCAGCGTTTCTGTACTAGCGGGAGTGATAGATACGCAGTATTTT. It translates to CSVSVLAGVIDTQYF.

V gene TRBV14 combines with J gene TRBJ2-1; D is perhaps TRBD1 or TRBD2 (6 bases each). The CDR3 runs 15 residues. The germline V and J ends were trimmed by 0 bases and 8 bases, with 14 bases remaining between them. Germline CDR1 and CDR2: SGHDN and FVKESK. In DNA, the CDR3 is TGTGCCAGCAGCCAAGATATGGGGGGCAGGGATGAGCAGTTCTTC. It yields the protein CASSQDMGGRDEQFF. The full variable domain, rest sourced from reference TRBV14 and TRBJ2-1, is EAGVTQFPSHSVIEKGQTVTLRCDPISGHDNLYWYRRVMGKEIKFLLHFVKESKQDESGMPNNRFLAERTGGTYSTLKVQPAELEDSGVYFCASSQDMGGRDEQFFGPGTRLTVL.

This clonotype has just one count. A much larger clone differs by one base, so this may be a read error. The chain is built from TRBV2 and TRBJ2-4; TRBD2 matches at 10 bases. J gave up 3 bases and V 0 bases, and 11 bases lay outside the gene matches. The CDR3 totals 19 residues. Germline V gives CDR1 SNHLY, CDR2 FYNNEI. The CDR3: CASSEALASGSLVKNIQYF. DNA of the CDR3: TGTGCCAGCAGTGAAGCGCTGGCTAGCGGGAGCTTAGTCAAAAACATTCAGTACTTC.

The chain uses TRBV24-1 and TRBJ2-5; 7 nucleotides agree with TRBD2. CDR1 and CDR2 from the germline V gene are KGHDR and SFDVKD. The V segment lost 3 bases and the J segment 2 bases; nucleotides outside the gene matches: 8. There are 16 residues in the CDR3. CDR3 coding DNA: TGTGCCACCAGTGATACAAAGCGGGGAGCGCAAGAGACCCAGTACTTC. Protein product: CATSDTKRGAQETQYF.

The CDR3 loop reads CSVESAPGSYNEQYF. CDR3 coding DNA: TGCAGCGTTGAGTCCGCGCCGGGCTCCTACAATGAGCAGTACTTC. This sequence joins TRBV29-1 and TRBJ2-1; D ambiguous. The J call could be wrong; TRBJ2-7 is a better fit for the DNA end. From germline, CDR1 is SQVTM and CDR2 ANQGSEA. The CDR3 extends over 15 amino acids.

This clonotype occurred a few times. The chain recombines TRBV10-3 with TRBJ1-2; TRBD1 matches 10 bases. V was pared by 3 bases and J by 6 bases, with 7 bases of the junction left unmatched. This CDR3 comprises 15 residues. Germline V lookup: CDR1 ENHRY, CDR2 SYGVKD. The CDR3 nucleotides read TGTGCCATCAGTGAAAGACAGGGGGCGTTTGATGGCTACACCTTC. Translating it yields CAISERQGAFDGYTF.

The rearrangement uses TRBV28 and TRBJ2-7, with TRBD2 matching over 10 bases. CDR1 and CDR2 from the germline V gene are MDHEN and SYDVKM. The CDR3 is 21 residues long. The V and J ends lost 4 bases and 0 bases, in that order; junction bases with no gene match: 21. The CDR3 coding sequence is TGTGCCAGCAGTTCCCCAACAACCTCCACTAGCGGGGATAGGAGCTCCTACGAGCAGTACTTC. Translating it yields CASSSPTTSTSGDRSSYEQYF. Full variable domain (outside the CDR3, taken from reference TRBV28 and TRBJ2-7): DVKVTQSSRYLVKRTGEKVFLECVQDMDHENMFWYRQDPGLGLRLIYFSYDVKMKEKGDIPEGYSVSREKKERFSLILESASTNQTSMYLCASSSPTTSTSGDRSSYEQYFGPGTRLTVT.

Ten or more counts support this clonotype. The DNA for the CDR3 is TGTGCCAGCAGCCAAATCGTCTACGAGCAGTACTTC. Protein product: CASSQIVYEQYF. The chain joins TRBV11-2 to TRBJ2-7, with D hard to call. The CDR3 has 12 residues. CDR1 is SGHAT, CDR2 FQNNGV, per germline. V lost 5 bases and J 3 bases, leaving 8 bases between the germline ends.

This clonotype came up a few times. The chain has TRBV15 and TRBJ2-1; TRBD2 matches at 13 bases. In germline, CDR1 is LNHNV, CDR2 YYDKDF (reference sequence). The junction had 6 bases not matched to a gene; V was cut back by 5 bases and J by 2 bases. The length of the CDR3 is 17 residues. CDR3: CATSPRLAGGPYNEQFF. The CDR3 DNA sequence: TGTGCCACCAGCCCGCGACTAGCGGGAGGTCCCTACAATGAGCAGTTCTTC.

This clonotype showed up just once. The chain carries TRBV24-1 and TRBJ1-1, with 7 bases that match TRBD1. The germline V gene encodes CDR1 KGHDR and CDR2 SFDVKD. V trimming: 4 bases; J trimming: 4 bases; junction bases outside the gene matches: 14. The CDR3 sequence is 17 residues long. Here the CDR3 reads CATSEPTGTDQGTEAFF. CDR3 coding DNA: TGTGCCACCAGTGAACCTACTGGGACAGACCAGGGCACTGAAGCTTTCTTT.

The V gene is TRBV10-3, the J gene TRBJ2-5; possible D gene TRBD1, 6 bases. The V and J ends lost 4 bases and 11 bases respectively, with 23 bases between them. Germline CDR1 ENHRY, CDR2 SYGVKD. CDR3 length: 15 amino acids. CDR3 nucleotide sequence: TGTGCCATCAGTGGTTCCACAGGGACGGACAGTGAGCAGTACTTC. Its translation: CAISGSTGTDSEQYF.